Shown below are 32 T cell receptor beta chains from a single sample sequenced in a study of response to subunit inactivated influenza vaccine. Each CDR3 protein is one row after TCRdb ran MiXCR on the RT-PCR reads. Of roughly 160,000 distinct CDR3 sequences in the sample, around 10% were seen once. Sample: CD8+ T cells sorted from PBMCs, taken 23 to 25 months after vaccination. These receptor sequences come from a man between 50 and 75 years old who received an inactivated influenza vaccine.

The rearrangement uses TRBV5-5 and TRBJ2-7, with D perhaps TRBD1 (6 bases). V was trimmed by 0 bases and J by 0 bases, leaving 10 bases between them. CDR1 is SGHKS and CDR2 is YYEKEE in the germline V gene (reference sequence). This CDR3 region has 15 residues. CDR3 DNA: TGTGCCAGCAGCTTGGCCGAACAGGGCTCCTACGAGCAGTACTTC. It is translated as CASSLAEQGSYEQYF.

J is TRBJ2-7 and V is TRBV7-9; D not certain. The germline CDR1 and CDR2 sequences are SEHNR and FQNEAQ (reference sequence). There are 12 residues in the CDR3. The germline V and J ends were trimmed by 4 bases and 5 bases, with 9 bases remaining between them. CDR3 residues: CASSSLANEQYF. The CDR3 coding sequence is TGTGCCAGCAGCTCCCTGGCCAACGAGCAGTACTTC.

This chain uses TRBV12-3 or TRBV12-4 with TRBJ1-1; D uncertain. The CDR3 has 18 residues. V dropped 0 bases and J dropped 1 base, with 18 bases sitting between them. The CDR3 spells CASSLALKMGRWNTEAFF. The CDR3 region has the DNA TGTGCCAGCAGTTTAGCGCTAAAGATGGGCCGGTGGAACACTGAAGCTTTCTTT.

This clonotype was picked up a small number of times. The rearrangement links TRBV27 to TRBJ2-1; 7 bases align to TRBD1. V lost 5 bases, J lost 0 bases, and 7 bases stayed unmatched. This CDR3 spans 16 amino acids. The germline V gene encodes CDR1 MNHEY and CDR2 SMNVEV (reference sequence). CDR3 loop: CASSQQGISSYNEQFF. The DNA for the CDR3 is TGTGCCAGCAGTCAACAGGGGATTAGCTCCTACAATGAGCAGTTCTTC.

The sample holds a few counts of this clonotype. The chain has TRBV19 and TRBJ2-5; 8 bases map to TRBD1. Trimming cost V 5 bases and J 0 bases; bases outside gene matches: 5. There are 15 residues in the CDR3. The germline CDR1 and CDR2 sequences are LNHDA and SQIVND (reference sequence). CDR3: CASSPEGQDQETQYF. CDR3 sequence (DNA): TGTGCCAGTAGTCCCGAGGGACAGGACCAAGAGACCCAGTACTTC.

This clonotype was counted only a few times. The chain recombines TRBV12-3 or TRBV12-4 with TRBJ2-1; the match to TRBD2 covers 15 bases. Trimming at V came to 5 bases and at J to 7 bases, leaving 3 bases not matched to a gene. The CDR3 loop spans 15 amino acids. CDR3 protein: CASSDGLAGGNEQFF. DNA of the CDR3: TGTGCCAGCAGTGATGGACTAGCGGGAGGGAATGAGCAGTTCTTC.

There are a few counts of this clonotype. This chain joins TRBV20-1 and TRBJ1-5; D is undetermined. Germline assignment: CDR1 DFQATT and CDR2 SNEGSKA (reference sequence). V was pared by 5 bases and J by 4 bases, with 9 bases between. CDR3 size: 12 residues. The DNA of the CDR3 is TGCAGTGCTGCGGACTGGAATCAGCCCCAGCATTTT. Translation gives CSAADWNQPQHF.

V usage is TRBV5-6 and J usage is TRBJ1-2, with TRBD1 matching 7 bases. J lost 8 bases, V lost 4 bases, and 11 bases had no gene match. Per the germline V gene, CDR1 is SGHDT and CDR2 is YYEEEE. The CDR3 extends over 14 amino acids. This CDR3 is CASSPGDRADGYTF. The CDR3, as DNA: TGTGCCAGCAGCCCCGGAGACAGGGCCGACGGCTACACCTTC. The full variable domain, its missing parts supplied by reference TRBV5-6 and TRBJ1-2, is DAGVTQSPTHLIKTRGQQVTLRCSPKSGHDTVSWYQQALGQGPQFIFQYYEEEERQRGNFPDRFSGHQFPNYSSELNVNALLLGDSALYLCASSPGDRADGYTFGSGTRLTVV.

This clonotype was observed many times. The CDR3 sequence: CASSRGTSVGNEQFF. The CDR3 DNA reads TGTGCCAGCAGCCGAGGGACTAGCGTTGGTAATGAGCAGTTCTTC. The chain carries TRBV3-1 and TRBJ2-1; TRBD2 aligns across 10 bases. The CDR3 length is 15 residues. V shed 4 bases and J 7 bases; nucleotides not matched to a gene: 7. The germline CDR1 and CDR2 sequences are LGHDT and YNNKEL (reference sequence).

This clonotype was seen a handful of times. This sequence joins TRBV6-5 and TRBJ2-3; D gene uncertain. CDR3 length: 13 amino acids. V gave up 2 bases and J gave up 6 bases, with 9 bases separating them. Germline V gives CDR1 MNHEY, CDR2 SVGAGI. The CDR3 here is CASSYGRRDTQYF. CDR3 bases: TGTGCCAGCAGTTACGGCAGGCGGGATACGCAGTATTTT.

This clonotype has just a few counts. This chain links TRBV28 with TRBJ2-7; 9 positions match TRBD1. J was trimmed by 4 bases and V by 1 base; bases with no gene match: 2. CDR1 and CDR2 from the germline V gene are MDHEN and SYDVKM. The CDR3 consists of 14 residues. CDR3 DNA sequence: TGTGCCAGCAGTTTATTAGGGACAGGGTACGAGCAGTACTTC. This gives the protein CASSLLGTGYEQYF.

This chain uses TRBV3-1 with TRBJ2-3; TRBD2 matches 7 bases. The V gene end was trimmed by 1 base and the J gene end by 2 bases; junction bases not matched to a gene: 6. Germline V CDR1 and CDR2: LGHDT, YNNKEL (reference sequence). This CDR3 is 16 amino acids long. For the CDR3, the DNA is TGTGCCAGCAGCCAAGGAAGGGGAGGGTCCACAGATACGCAGTATTTT. Translated, it gives CASSQGRGGSTDTQYF.

This clonotype turned up a few times. This rearrangement joins TRBV5-1 to TRBJ1-1; D is uncertain. The CDR3 is 12 amino acids. CDR1 and CDR2 (germline): SGHRS, YFSETQ. V lost 2 bases, J lost 4 bases, and 6 bases lay in between. As DNA, the CDR3 is TGCGCCAGCAGCTTTATGGGCACTGAAGCTTTCTTT. This codes for CASSFMGTEAFF.

This clonotype was picked up many times. The J gene is TRBJ2-1, the V gene TRBV12-3 or TRBV12-4; TRBD2 matches at 14 bases. V dropped 8 bases and J dropped 7; count of bases not matched to a gene: 1. The length of the CDR3 is 13 residues. CDR3 coding DNA: TGTGCCAGCGGGACTAGCGGGAGTAATGAGCAGTTCTTC. Its translation: CASGTSGSNEQFF.

The table lists this clonotype with a count of one. The rearrangement uses TRBV6-2 or TRBV6-3 and TRBJ2-7, with 9 bases that match TRBD1. CDR1 is MNHEY and CDR2 is SVGEGT in the germline V gene. The CDR3 contains 16 residues. V dropped 4 bases and J dropped 3; count of bases not matched to a gene: 10. CDR3 in DNA: TGTGCCAGCAGTTCCCATGGGACAGGGAAGATCTACGAGCAGTACTTC. Its protein product is CASSSHGTGKIYEQYF.

This chain joins TRBV6-6 and TRBJ2-7, with D tentatively TRBD1 (6 bases). The V end lost 10 bases, the J end lost 5 bases, and 15 bases lay between the germline ends. Germline CDR1 MNHNY, CDR2 SVGAGI (reference sequence). There are 12 residues in the CDR3. In DNA form, the CDR3 reads TGTGCCACACAGACAGGTTCGGACGAGCAGTACTTC. Amino acid sequence: CATQTGSDEQYF.

The J gene is TRBJ2-7, the V gene TRBV28, with no clear D. V dropped 4 bases and J dropped 1 base, with 17 bases sitting between them. The CDR3 length is 16 residues. Germline-derived CDR1 and CDR2 are MDHEN and SYDVKM. DNA of the CDR3: TGTGCCAGCAGTTATCCCCGTGGAATGGCGTCCTACGAGCAGTACTTC. Translating it yields CASSYPRGMASYEQYF.

There are many counts of this clonotype. The V gene is TRBV7-2, the J gene TRBJ2-5; D tentatively reads TRBD1 or TRBD2 (6 bases each). This CDR3 region has 14 residues. The germline gives CDR1 SGHTA, CDR2 FQGNSA. With 0 bases removed from V and 7 bases from J, the gap between germline ends came to 12 bases. CDR3 nucleotides: TGTGCCAGCAGCTTAGCGCCCGGGGGCGGGACCCAGTACTTC. It yields the protein CASSLAPGGGTQYF.

This rearrangement joins TRBV7-9 to TRBJ2-7, with 8 bases fitting TRBD1. The trim removed 3 bases at V and 0 bases at J, leaving 4 bases unmatched. Germline lookup yields CDR1 SEHNR and CDR2 FQNEAQ (reference sequence). The CDR3 loop spans 15 amino acids. In DNA, the CDR3 is TGTGCCAGCAGCTTGGGGGACAGGAGCTCCTACGAGCAGTACTTC. Translation: CASSLGDRSSYEQYF. The complete variable domain, with remaining parts taken from reference TRBV7-9 and TRBJ2-7, reads DTGVSQNPRHKITKRGQNVTFRCDPISEHNRLYWYRQTLGQGPEFLTYFQNEAQLEKSRLLSDRFSAERPKGSFSTLEIQRTEQGDSAMYLCASSLGDRSSYEQYFGPGTRLTVT.

This chain links TRBV9 with TRBJ2-3, with D unresolved. The germline CDR1 and CDR2 sequences are SGDLS and YYNGEE. There are 15 residues in the CDR3. The V gene lost 0 bases and the J gene lost 5 bases, with 13 bases spanning the gap. CDR3 bases: TGTGCCAGCAGCGTAGGCGGCTTCACGGGAGATACGCAGTATTTT. Protein sequence: CASSVGGFTGDTQYF.

V is TRBV5-5 and J is TRBJ1-1; D is unresolved. The CDR3 has 15 amino acids. Germline assignment: CDR1 SGHKS and CDR2 YYEKEE (reference sequence). V lost 0 bases to trimming and J lost 1 base, with 10 bases between them. The chain's CDR3 is CASSLGTYWNTEAFF. Here the CDR3 DNA reads TGTGCCAGCAGCTTGGGGACTTACTGGAACACTGAAGCTTTCTTT.

V is TRBV20-1 and J is TRBJ2-7; 11 nucleotides line up with TRBD2. The CDR3 is 14 residues long. V shed 2 bases and J 4 bases; nucleotides not matched to a gene: 4. Germline-derived CDR1 and CDR2 are DFQATT and SNEGSKA (reference sequence). The CDR3 protein is CSARSPSGGYEQYF. In DNA form, the CDR3 reads TGCAGTGCTAGATCGCCTAGCGGGGGGTACGAGCAGTACTTC.

This clonotype was seen many times. J is TRBJ1-1 and V is TRBV9; D remains unclear. This CDR3 comprises 13 residues. The germline gives CDR1 SGDLS, CDR2 YYNGEE. With 3 bases removed from V and 4 bases from J, the gap between germline ends came to 10 bases. The CDR3 spells CASSAPPTTEAFF. CDR3 nucleotides: TGTGCCAGCAGCGCCCCCCCAACCACTGAAGCTTTCTTT.

This clonotype was counted between two and nine times. The chain has TRBV5-5 and TRBJ1-5, with D possibly being TRBD1 (6 bases). V was clipped by 4 bases and J by 5 bases, with 16 bases between them. Germline CDR1 is SGHKS and CDR2 is YYEKEE (reference sequence). This CDR3 has 15 residues. CDR3 protein: CASSPGTIGDQPQHF. The CDR3, as DNA: TGTGCCAGCAGCCCGGGGACAATAGGAGATCAGCCCCAGCATTTT.

The rearrangement joins TRBV9 to TRBJ2-7, with D possibly TRBD2 on 5 matching bases. The CDR3 runs to 12 residues. Germline CDR1 reads SGDLS; CDR2 reads YYNGEE. Between the trimmed V and J ends, which lost 7 bases and 4 bases, there was a span of 12 bases. The CDR3 nucleotides read TGTGCCAGCGGCGGGTTAGATTACGAGCAGTACTTC. This codes for CASGGLDYEQYF.

This clonotype ranks as medium-sized. The rearrangement uses TRBV29-1 and TRBJ2-2; D is perhaps TRBD1 or TRBD2 (5 bases each). The V gene lost 0 bases and the J gene lost 4 bases, with 15 bases spanning the gap. This CDR3 has 16 amino acids. CDR1 is SQVTM, CDR2 ANQGSEA, per germline. The CDR3 loop is CSVEDGVGTATGELFF. CDR3 DNA: TGCAGCGTTGAAGACGGGGTCGGGACGGCCACCGGGGAGCTGTTTTTT.

There are a few counts of this clonotype. The V call is TRBV13, the J call TRBJ1-2; D uncertain. The CDR3 has 13 amino acids. Per the germline V gene, CDR1 is PRHDT and CDR2 is FYEKMQ (reference sequence). V lost 5 bases and J 9 bases, leaving 16 bases between the germline ends. CDR3 amino acids: CASSLRDWLRYTF. In nucleotides, the CDR3 is TGTGCCAGCAGCCTCCGGGATTGGCTGCGCTACACCTTC.

This clonotype was observed a handful of times. The chain recombines TRBV5-6 with TRBJ2-7; D unclear. Germline lookup yields CDR1 SGHDT and CDR2 YYEEEE. Trimming took 0 bases from V and 4 from J, leaving 8 bases between them. This CDR3 has 13 amino acids. The CDR3 is CASSLGTIYEQYF. The DNA for the CDR3 is TGTGCCAGCAGCTTGGGGACCATATACGAGCAGTACTTC.

This clonotype was observed a few times. J is TRBJ2-7 and V is TRBV11-2; 9 bases are a match to TRBD1. V dropped 5 bases and J dropped 6; count of bases not matched to a gene: 8. Germline-derived CDR1 and CDR2 are SGHAT and FQNNGV. The CDR3 spans 14 residues. Here the CDR3 reads CASSAGTGLFEQYF. CDR3 nucleotide sequence: TGTGCCAGCAGCGCCGGGACAGGGTTGTTCGAGCAGTACTTC.

In this sample, this clonotype turned up many times. The V and J genes are TRBV15 and TRBJ2-1; TRBD1 matches at 7 bases. Per the germline V gene, CDR1 is LNHNV and CDR2 is YYDKDF (reference sequence). CDR3 size: 17 residues. V was clipped by 0 bases and J by 9 bases; unmatched bases: 14. Here the CDR3 reads CATSRDLRTGTMGEQFF. The CDR3 nucleotides are TGTGCCACCAGCAGAGACCTTAGGACAGGAACGATGGGTGAGCAGTTCTTC. Using reference TRBV15 and TRBJ2-1 for the parts outside the CDR3, the full variable domain is DAMVIQNPRYQVTQFGKPVTLSCSQTLNHNVMYWYQQKSSQAPKLLFHYYDKDFNNEADTPDNFQSRRPNTSFCFLDIRSPGLGDTAMYLCATSRDLRTGTMGEQFFGPGTRLTVL.

In its sample, this clonotype was seen a few times. CDR3 sequence reads: CASSVEGYGHNQETQYF. The DNA of the CDR3 is TGTGCCAGCAGCGTAGAAGGCTACGGGCATAACCAAGAGACCCAGTACTTC. The gene calls are TRBV9 and TRBJ2-5; D call uncertain. The CDR3 is 17 residues long. V was trimmed by 0 bases and J by 0 bases, leaving 15 bases between them. Germline-derived CDR1 and CDR2 are SGDLS and YYNGEE. The full variable domain, in which reference TRBV9 and TRBJ2-5 provide the parts outside the CDR3, is DSGVTQTPKHLITATGQRVTLRCSPRSGDLSVYWYQQSLDQGLQFLIQYYNGEERAKGNILERFSAQQFPDLHSELNLSSLELGDSALYFCASSVEGYGHNQETQYFGPGTRLLVL.

This clonotype has at least ten counts. The rearrangement links TRBV20-1 to TRBJ2-7; tentatively, D is TRBD1 (6 bases). This CDR3 has 12 residues. V lost 3 bases to trimming and J lost 2 bases, with 8 bases between them. Per the germline V gene, CDR1 is DFQATT and CDR2 is SNEGSKA (reference sequence). CDR3 sequence (DNA): TGCAGTGCTAGGACAGGCACCTACGAGCAGTACTTC. This translates into CSARTGTYEQYF.